The clone carrying this T cell receptor beta chain was seen only once. The antigen remains undetermined. The data belong to a study of circulating tumor DNA in untreated peripheral T-cell lymphoma. Findings and limits, study-wide: Tumor-specific clonotypes: identified in around four fifths of patients, 86% of baseline tissues.

The tumor tissue sample was taken at baseline before any treatment. CDR1 SQVTM and CDR2 ANQGSEA come from the germline V gene. The CDR3 runs to 13 residues. Between the trimmed V and J ends, which lost 6 bases and 4 bases, there was a span of 14 bases. Clones were read by immunoSEQ multiplex PCR, and TCRdb kept only the in-frame ones, dropping some. Of over 1,000 clones in the sample, 80% were seen once. The TCR originated in a human donor with peripheral T-cell lymphoma. This chain connects TRBV29-1 to TRBJ2-3, with D possibly being TRBD1 or TRBD2 (6 bases each). Material: tumor tissue. CDR3: CSVLGGQADTQYF. The CDR3 nucleotides read TGCAGCGTCCTAGGGGGGCAGGCAGATACGCAGTATTTT.